A single sample is the source of the 20 T cell receptor beta chains below, sequenced in a study of shared clonotypes between healthy human individuals. The repertoire was sequenced with immunoSEQ multiplex PCR; TCRdb's copy has only in-frame clones and lacks some. The table lists over 1.5 million clones, 95% to 99% of them singletons, with approximately 0.45% in the top ten. Sequencing was done on a sample of naive CD4+ T cells sorted from blood. The subset is: CD45RA+ positively selected. These receptor sequences come from a man aged 30-40 years in good health.

This clone appeared a single time. This sequence joins TRBV5-4 and TRBJ1-4, with unresolved D. V was shortened by 5 bases and J by 7 bases, with 9 bases between the two germline ends. Per germline, CDR1 SGHNT and CDR2 YYREEE (reference sequence). The CDR3 loop spans 12 amino acids. CDR3 sequence (DNA): TGTGCCAGCAGTTTAAGGAGTGAAAAACTGTTTTTT. This encodes CASSLRSEKLFF. Filled out from reference TRBV5-4 and TRBJ1-4, the complete variable domain reads ETGVTQSPTHLIKTRGQQVTLRCSSQSGHNTVSWYQQALGQGPQFIFQYYREEENGRGNFPPRFSGLQFPNYSSELNVNALELDDSALYLCASSLRSEKLFFGSGTQLSVL.

In DNA, the CDR3 is TGCGCCAGCAGCTTGGCAGGGCCGGGGCAAGGCTACACCTTC. It translates to CASSLAGPGQGYTF. The V and J genes are TRBV5-1 and TRBJ1-2; a weak D match, TRBD1 (5 bases). Germline lookup yields CDR1 SGHRS and CDR2 YFSETQ. The CDR3 spans 14 residues. With 0 bases removed from V and 8 bases from J, the gap between germline ends came to 14 bases.

CDR3 DNA sequence: TGTGCCAGCAGCCTAGGGACAGGGCTAAGCAATGAGCAGTTCTTC. Protein: CASSLGTGLSNEQFF. This chain uses TRBV11-2 with TRBJ2-1; 9 positions agree with TRBD1. J lost 6 bases, V lost 5 bases, and 8 bases had no gene match. The CDR3 runs to 15 residues. CDR1 and CDR2 (germline): SGHAT, FQNNGV.

V and J are TRBV11-2 and TRBJ1-1; D gene ambiguous. The CDR3 is made up of 15 amino acids. Looked up from germline, CDR1 is SGHAT and CDR2 is FQNNGV. V was pared by 6 bases and J by 0 bases, with 14 bases between. The CDR3 sequence: CASRSNSNMNTEAFF. The CDR3 DNA follows: TGTGCCAGCAGGAGTAACAGCAACATGAACACTGAAGCTTTCTTT.

This clone was recorded only once. The chain recombines TRBV7-8 with TRBJ2-5; D might be TRBD2 (8 bases). The V and J ends lost 3 bases and 5 bases respectively, with 37 bases between them. CDR3 length equals 22 residues. Germline CDR1 is SGHVS and CDR2 is FQNEAQ. CDR3 amino acids: CASSFRGRLASPREIGRETQYF. In DNA, the CDR3 is TGTGCCAGCAGCTTCAGGGGGAGACTAGCGAGCCCGAGGGAAATAGGAAGGGAGACCCAGTACTTC.

On this clone: This same CDR3 is encoded by further DNA sequences in the sample. The chain couples TRBV19 to TRBJ1-5; D call uncertain. The CDR3 has 13 residues. The germline CDR1 and CDR2 sequences are LNHDA and SQIVND (reference sequence). Trimming cost V 3 bases and J 0 bases, with 3 bases left between them. The CDR3 region has the DNA TGTGCCAGTAGTATCTCTAGCAATCAGCCCCAGCATTTT. Its protein product is CASSISSNQPQHF.

The chain links TRBV5-4 to TRBJ2-7; TRBD1 matches 11 bases. The V gene end was trimmed by 1 base and the J gene end by 7 bases; junction bases not matched to a gene: 7. The germline V gene has CDR1 SGHNT and CDR2 YYREEE (reference sequence). The CDR3 has 15 amino acids. The CDR3 sequence: CASSLPGTGGLEQYF. The CDR3 DNA follows: TGTGCCAGCAGCTTGCCCGGGACAGGGGGTCTAGAGCAGTACTTC.

V and J are TRBV29-1 and TRBJ1-1; 10 bases agree with TRBD1. There are 14 residues in the CDR3. Germline V gene sequence: CDR1 SQVTM, CDR2 ANQGSEA. Germline trimming cut 6 bases from V and 5 bases from J; bases unmatched to any gene: 9. The chain's CDR3 is CSVGQTGGWTEAFF. The CDR3 DNA reads TGCAGCGTCGGACAGACAGGGGGCTGGACTGAAGCTTTCTTT.

This chain connects TRBV18 to TRBJ2-3; no firm D call. The CDR3 loop spans 13 amino acids. Germline V CDR1 and CDR2: KGHSH, LQKENI. V dropped 2 bases and J dropped 3 bases, with 6 bases sitting between them. DNA for the CDR3: TGTGCCAGCTCACCAGCCGTAACAGATACGCAGTATTTT. It is translated as CASSPAVTDTQYF.

This chain uses TRBV5-4 with TRBJ2-7, with 9 bases fitting TRBD2. There are 15 residues in the CDR3. Per the germline V gene, CDR1 is SGHNT and CDR2 is YYREEE (reference sequence). The ends lost 2 bases at V and 6 bases at J; junction bases unmatched: 9. The CDR3 DNA sequence: TGTGCCAGCAGCTTCCGACTAGCGGAGAGGGGCGAGCAGTACTTC. Protein: CASSFRLAERGEQYF.

This clone appeared a single time. The genes are TRBV18 and TRBJ2-7, with D possibly being TRBD2 (6 bases). Per the germline V gene, CDR1 is KGHSH and CDR2 is LQKENI. The CDR3 covers 16 residues. V lost 1 base and J 2 bases, leaving 15 bases between the germline ends. Written as DNA, the CDR3 is TGTGCCAGCTCACCACGAGGGGACTTGAGCCCCTACGAGCAGTACTTC. As protein: CASSPRGDLSPYEQYF.

The chain joins TRBV5-1 to TRBJ2-7; TRBD1 aligns across 7 bases. Germline V gives CDR1 SGHRS, CDR2 YFSETQ. V gave up 4 bases and J gave up 2 bases; unmatched junction bases: 12. The CDR3 runs 16 residues. CDR3: CASSPDPDRSTYEQYF. The CDR3 coding sequence is TGCGCCAGCAGCCCCGACCCGGACAGGAGTACCTACGAGCAGTACTTC. The full variable domain, rest sourced from reference TRBV5-1 and TRBJ2-7, is KAGVTQTPRYLIKTRGQQVTLSCSPISGHRSVSWYQQTPGQGLQFLFEYFSETQRNKGNFPGRFSGRQFSNSRSEMNVSTLELGDSALYLCASSPDPDRSTYEQYFGPGTRLTVT.

CDR3 in amino acids: CASSYENTEAFF. The CDR3 DNA follows: TGTGCCAGCAGCTATGAGAACACTGAAGCTTTCTTT. The rearrangement uses TRBV7-9 and TRBJ1-1; D gene ambiguous. V dropped 4 bases and J dropped 1 base, with 4 bases sitting between them. CDR1 is SEHNR and CDR2 is FQNEAQ in the germline V gene (reference sequence). The CDR3 length is 12 residues.

This chain joins TRBV6-1 and TRBJ2-2, with D maybe TRBD1 (6 bases). Looked up from germline, CDR1 is MNHNS and CDR2 is SASEGT. The CDR3 spans 15 residues. V was cut by 3 bases and J by 3 bases, with 11 bases left in between. CDR3 sequence: CASSERTAYTGELFF. The CDR3 DNA is TGTGCCAGCAGTGAGCGGACAGCTTACACCGGGGAGCTGTTTTTT.

J is TRBJ1-1 and V is TRBV15, with D unresolved. Trimming took off 5 bases at V and 7 bases at J, with 17 bases between the two ends. Germline CDR1 reads LNHNV; CDR2 reads YYDKDF (reference sequence). This CDR3 has 14 residues. CDR3 amino acids: CATSPGGGFNEAFF. CDR3 bases: TGTGCCACCAGCCCCGGTGGAGGGTTTAATGAAGCTTTCTTT. Based on the CDR3 plus reference TRBV15 and TRBJ1-1, the full variable domain is DAMVIQNPRYQVTQFGKPVTLSCSQTLNHNVMYWYQQKSSQAPKLLFHYYDKDFNNEADTPDNFQSRRPNTSFCFLDIRSPGLGDTAMYLCATSPGGGFNEAFFGQGTRLTVV.

This rearrangement joins TRBV11-2 to TRBJ2-1; 9 nucleotides line up with TRBD1. There are 15 residues in the CDR3. CDR1 is SGHAT and CDR2 is FQNNGV in the germline V gene. V gave up 5 bases and J gave up 8 bases; unmatched junction bases: 10. The CDR3 nucleotides are TGTGCCAGCAGCATTCACCGGGACAGGGCTGATGAGCAGTTCTTC. This encodes CASSIHRDRADEQFF.

This sequence joins TRBV27 and TRBJ1-4; possibly TRBD1 for D (5 bases). There are 16 residues in the CDR3. V was shortened by 9 bases and J by 8 bases, with 25 bases between the two germline ends. The germline V gene encodes CDR1 MNHEY and CDR2 SMNVEV (reference sequence). DNA for the CDR3: TGTGCCAGTGGACACGGGCGAACGTGGGGACCGGAAAAACTGTTTTTT. Translated: CASGHGRTWGPEKLFF.

This chain joins TRBV5-4 and TRBJ1-4; a weak D match, TRBD1 (5 bases). Germline assignment: CDR1 SGHNT and CDR2 YYREEE (reference sequence). The CDR3 is 14 amino acids. Trimming removed 4 bases at V and 8 bases at J, with 15 bases between. The DNA of the CDR3 is TGTGCCAGCAGCCAGGACACCTCTCGGGAAAAACTGTTTTTT. Translated, it gives CASSQDTSREKLFF.

The chain is built from TRBV10-1 and TRBJ2-1, with a weak D call TRBD2 (6 bases). This CDR3 spans 14 amino acids. Germline assignment: CDR1 WNHNN and CDR2 SYGVQD (reference sequence). V lost 6 bases and J 3 bases, leaving 12 bases between the germline ends. The CDR3 is CASSYSGFYNEQFF. The CDR3 nucleotides read TGCGCCAGCAGCTATAGCGGTTTCTACAATGAGCAGTTCTTC.

This rearrangement joins TRBV11-2 to TRBJ2-6, with no clear D. The V gene's germline CDR1 is SGHAT and CDR2 FQNNGV. V lost 5 bases and J lost 2, with 7 bases in between. This CDR3 is 14 amino acids long. The CDR3 loop is CASSIFAGANVLTF. CDR3 sequence (DNA): TGTGCCAGCAGCATTTTTGCTGGGGCCAACGTCCTGACTTTC.